This T cell receptor beta chain was found in a study of CD8+CD57+ T cells in acquired aplastic anemia. Regarding the study as a whole: Overlapping CD8+ CDR3 repertoires of patients and controls contained approximately 28 shared sequences.

The template for TCR beta VDJ and CDR3 sequence profiling was genomic DNA. TCRdb called the reads again in MiXCR, with one record for every CDR3 protein. Found here are 200,000 to 250,000 distinct CDR3 sequences, roughly 55% of them singletons; the top ten hold approximately 30%. V gave up 4 bases and J gave up 4 bases, with 4 bases separating them. The CDR3 extends over 12 amino acids. This clonotype was picked up a small number of times. Its specificity is not known. The sample consisted of sorted CD4+, CD8+, or CD8+CD57+ T cells (not recorded which) from PBMCs. The clonotype comes from a human donor in good health. V is TRBV12-3 or TRBV12-4 and J is TRBJ1-4; D remains unclear. Here the CDR3 DNA reads TGTGCCAGCAGTTCCGGTAATGAAAAACTGTTTTTT. Translated: CASSSGNEKLFF.